This TCR beta chain was captured in a study of T cell responses to AZD1222 COVID-19 vaccine. Findings and caveats of the study: In all cases, repertoires were sampled only after the peak T cell response. As reported, nearly half of all spike-specific TCRs target variant regions that are unmutated.

The data were produced by immunoSEQ multiplex PCR, yet TCRdb's version contains in-frame clones alone and is incomplete. The sample yields some 200,000 clones, 70% to 90% seen once. Germline assignment: CDR1 SEHNR and CDR2 FQNEAQ (reference sequence). CDR3 length: 14 amino acids. Trimming removed 2 bases at V and 1 base at J, with 9 bases between. Note on this clone: Its cognate antigen is unknown.

V usage is TRBV7-9 and J usage is TRBJ2-7; possibly TRBD1 for D (6 bases). This receptor was taken from an adult who received the AZD1222 COVID-19 vaccine. The sample was peripheral blood, taken 28 days after the second AZD1222 dose. The CDR3 region is CASSLQGLSYEQYF. Here the CDR3 DNA reads TGTGCCAGCAGCTTACAGGGGCTATCCTACGAGCAGTACTTC.